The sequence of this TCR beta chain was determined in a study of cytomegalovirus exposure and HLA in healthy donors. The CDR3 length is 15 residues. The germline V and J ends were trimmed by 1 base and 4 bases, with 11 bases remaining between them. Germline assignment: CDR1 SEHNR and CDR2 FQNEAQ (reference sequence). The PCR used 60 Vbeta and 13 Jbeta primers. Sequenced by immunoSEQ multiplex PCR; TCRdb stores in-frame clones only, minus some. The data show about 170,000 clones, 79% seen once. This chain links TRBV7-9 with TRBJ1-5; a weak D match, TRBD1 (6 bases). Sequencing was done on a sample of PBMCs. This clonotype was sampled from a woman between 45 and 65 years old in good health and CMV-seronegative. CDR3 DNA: TGTGCCAGCAGCTTAGGGGCAGGGGATAATCAGCCCCAGCATTTT. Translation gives CASSLGAGDNQPQHF.